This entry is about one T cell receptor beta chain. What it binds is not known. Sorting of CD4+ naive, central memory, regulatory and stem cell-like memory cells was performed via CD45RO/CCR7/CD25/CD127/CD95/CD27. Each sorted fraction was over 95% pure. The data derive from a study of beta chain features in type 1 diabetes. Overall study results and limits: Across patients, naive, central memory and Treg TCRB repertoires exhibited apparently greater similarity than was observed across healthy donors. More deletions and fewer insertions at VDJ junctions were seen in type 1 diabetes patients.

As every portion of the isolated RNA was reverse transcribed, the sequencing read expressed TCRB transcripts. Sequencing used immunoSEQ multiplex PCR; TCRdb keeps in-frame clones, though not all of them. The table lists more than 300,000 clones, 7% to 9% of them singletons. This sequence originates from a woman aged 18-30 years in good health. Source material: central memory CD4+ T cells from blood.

The CDR3 nucleotides are TGTGCCAGCAGCTCCGGGACTAACAATGAGCAGTTCTTC. Protein sequence: CASSSGTNNEQFF. The chain carries TRBV2 and TRBJ2-1, with TRBD2 matching 7 bases. This CDR3 region has 13 residues. The V and J ends lost 6 bases and 5 bases, in that order; junction bases with no gene match: 4. Germline CDR1 is SNHLY and CDR2 is FYNNEI.